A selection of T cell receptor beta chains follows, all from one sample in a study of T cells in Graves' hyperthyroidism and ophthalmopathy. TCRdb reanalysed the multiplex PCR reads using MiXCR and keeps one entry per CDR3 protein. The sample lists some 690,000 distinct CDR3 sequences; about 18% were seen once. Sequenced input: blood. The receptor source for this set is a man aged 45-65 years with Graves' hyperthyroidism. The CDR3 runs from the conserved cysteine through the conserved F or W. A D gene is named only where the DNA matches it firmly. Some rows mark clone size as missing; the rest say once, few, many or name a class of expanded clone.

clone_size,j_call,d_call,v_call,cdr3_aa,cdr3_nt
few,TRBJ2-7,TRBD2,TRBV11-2,CASSPRGGDTIYEQYF,TGTGCCAGCAGCCCCCGGGGGGGGGACACAATCTACGAGCAGTACTTC
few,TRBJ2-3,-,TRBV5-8,CASSFGTRSADTQYF,TGTGCCAGCAGCTTCGGGACGCGGTCGGCAGATACGCAGTATTTT
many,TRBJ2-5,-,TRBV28,CAISGRPIEETQYF,TGTGCCATCTCGGGGCGACCTATCGAAGAGACCCAGTACTTC
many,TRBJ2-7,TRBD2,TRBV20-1,CSACASGRTYEQYF,TGCAGTGCTTGCGCTAGCGGGAGAACCTACGAGCAGTACTTC
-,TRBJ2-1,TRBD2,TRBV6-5,CASSYSWAGADEQFF,TGTGCCAGCAGTTACTCGTGGGCGGGAGCGGATGAGCAGTTCTTC
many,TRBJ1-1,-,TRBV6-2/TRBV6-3,CASREMNTEAFF,TGTGCCAGCAGGGAGATGAACACTGAAGCTTTCTTT
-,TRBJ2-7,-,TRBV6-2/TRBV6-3,CASSEREYEQYF,TGTGCCAGCAGTGAACGGGAATACGAGCAGTACTTC
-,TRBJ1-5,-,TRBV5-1,CASSLESGGGQPQHF,TGCGCCAGCAGCTTGGAGTCCGGGGGGGGTCAGCCCCAGCATTTT
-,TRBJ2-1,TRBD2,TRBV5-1,CASSLRSGGDNEQFF,TGCGCCAGCAGCTTGCGATCGGGAGGTGACAATGAGCAGTTCTTC
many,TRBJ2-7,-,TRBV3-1,CASSHRQTTYEQYF,TGTGCCAGCAGCCATCGGCAGACAACCTACGAGCAGTACTTC
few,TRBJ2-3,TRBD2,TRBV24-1,CATSDSSGRTDTQYF,TGTGCCACCAGTGATTCTAGCGGGAGGACAGATACGCAGTATTTT
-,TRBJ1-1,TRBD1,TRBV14,CASSQGLGRGITEAFF,TGTGCCAGCAGCCAGGGGTTGGGCAGGGGGATCACTGAAGCTTTCTTT
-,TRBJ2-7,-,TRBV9,CASKEDNSYEQYF,TGTGCCAGCAAGGAGGACAACTCCTACGAGCAGTACTTC
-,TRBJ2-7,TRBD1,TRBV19,CASSPVGQPNPGEQYF,TGTGCCAGTAGTCCAGTGGGACAGCCAAATCCAGGGGAGCAGTACTTC
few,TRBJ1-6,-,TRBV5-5,CASSLASHHNSPLHF,TGTGCCAGCAGCTTGGCCTCCCATCACAATTCACCCCTCCACTTT
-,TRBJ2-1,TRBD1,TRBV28,CASTSYGTEYNEQFF,TGTGCCAGCACCTCGTACGGGACAGAGTACAATGAGCAGTTCTTC
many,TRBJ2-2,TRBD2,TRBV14,CASSQTSGRYNTGELFF,TGTGCCAGCAGCCAAACTAGCGGGAGGTATAACACCGGGGAGCTGTTTTTT
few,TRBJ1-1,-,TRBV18,CASSRMAQLNTEAFF,TGTGCCAGCTCACGAATGGCGCAGTTGAACACTGAAGCTTTCTTT
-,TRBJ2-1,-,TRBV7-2,CASSLYRVTNEQFF,TGTGCCAGCAGCTTATACAGGGTGACCAATGAGCAGTTCTTC
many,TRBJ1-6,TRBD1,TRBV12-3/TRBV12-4,CASSRQGLGSPLHF,TGTGCCAGCAGCCGACAGGGGTTAGGTTCACCCCTCCACTTT
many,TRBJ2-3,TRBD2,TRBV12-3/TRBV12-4,CASSLRAGSTDTQYF,TGTGCCAGCAGTTTAAGAGCGGGGAGCACAGATACGCAGTATTTT
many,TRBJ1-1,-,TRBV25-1,CASSDPERNTEAFF,TGTGCCAGCAGTGACCCGGAGAGGAACACTGAAGCTTTCTTT
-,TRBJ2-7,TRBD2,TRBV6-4,CASSIVREAYEQYF,TGTGCCAGTTCGATCGTCCGGGAGGCCTACGAGCAGTACTTC
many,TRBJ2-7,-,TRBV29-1,CSVGQRGHEQYF,TGCAGCGTTGGTCAGAGGGGCCACGAGCAGTACTTC
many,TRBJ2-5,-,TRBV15,CATSSYISGGRPVETQYF,TGTGCCACCAGCAGTTATATAAGTGGAGGACGGCCCGTAGAGACCCAGTACTTC
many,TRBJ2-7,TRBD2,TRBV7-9,CASSSRLAEPSYEQYF,TGTGCCAGCAGCTCCCGACTAGCGGAGCCCTCCTACGAGCAGTACTTC
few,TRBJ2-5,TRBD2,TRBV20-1,CSARPPEASGSLVTQYF,TGCAGTGCTAGACCCCCCGAGGCTAGCGGGAGTTTAGTGACCCAGTACTTC
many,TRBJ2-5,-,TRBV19,CASNNRPQETQYF,TGTGCCAGTAATAACCGGCCTCAAGAGACCCAGTACTTC
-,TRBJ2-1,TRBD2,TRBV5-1,CASGSGTSGWNEQFF,TGCGCCAGCGGTTCCGGGACTAGCGGTTGGAATGAGCAGTTCTTC
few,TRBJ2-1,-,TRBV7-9,CASSLVRRMGGGKQFF,TGTGCCAGCAGCTTAGTAAGAAGGATGGGCGGCGGGAAGCAGTTCTTC
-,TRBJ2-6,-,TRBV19,CASRKKTLSGANVLTF,TGTGCCAGTAGAAAAAAGACGCTCTCTGGGGCCAACGTCCTGACTTTC
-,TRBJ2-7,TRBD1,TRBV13,CASSKGQGVTYEQYF,TGTGCCAGCAGCAAGGGACAGGGGGTGACCTACGAGCAGTACTTC
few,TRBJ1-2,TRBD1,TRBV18,CASSPLDRADGYTF,TGTGCCAGCTCACCACTCGACAGGGCGGATGGCTACACCTTC
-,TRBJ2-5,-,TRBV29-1,CSVKGNQETQYF,TGCAGCGTTAAGGGCAACCAAGAGACCCAGTACTTC
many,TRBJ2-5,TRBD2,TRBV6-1,CASSGTRSRETQYF,TGTGCCAGCAGCGGGACTAGATCTCGAGAGACCCAGTACTTC
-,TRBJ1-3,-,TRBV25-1,CASSAHRVNSGNTIYF,TGTGCCAGCAGTGCCCACAGGGTCAACTCTGGAAACACCATATATTTT